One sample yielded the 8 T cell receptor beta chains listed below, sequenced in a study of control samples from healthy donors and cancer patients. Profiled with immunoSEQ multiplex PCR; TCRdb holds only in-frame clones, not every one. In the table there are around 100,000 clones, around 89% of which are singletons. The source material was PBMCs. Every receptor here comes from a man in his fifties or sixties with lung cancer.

For the CDR3, the DNA is TGTGCCAGCAGCCCCCGGATTCCGGCTAACACCGGGGAGCTGTTTTTT. It encodes CASSPRIPANTGELFF. The rearrangement uses TRBV3-1 (or the pseudogene TRBV3-2) and TRBJ2-2, with no clear D. The V and J ends lost 4 bases and 2 bases respectively, with 14 bases between them. The CDR3 length is 16 residues. CDR1 and CDR2 (germline): LGHDT, YNNKEL (reference sequence).

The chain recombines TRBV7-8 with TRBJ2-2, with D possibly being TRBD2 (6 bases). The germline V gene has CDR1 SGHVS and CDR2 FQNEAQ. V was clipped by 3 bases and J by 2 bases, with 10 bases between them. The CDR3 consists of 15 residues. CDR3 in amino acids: CASSLRGFNTGELFF. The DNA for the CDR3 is TGTGCCAGCAGCTTGCGGGGTTTTAACACCGGGGAGCTGTTTTTT.

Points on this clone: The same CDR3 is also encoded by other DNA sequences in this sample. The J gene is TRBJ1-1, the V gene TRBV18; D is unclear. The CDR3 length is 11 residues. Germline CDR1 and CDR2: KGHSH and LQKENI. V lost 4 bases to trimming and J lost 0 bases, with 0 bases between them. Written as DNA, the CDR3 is TGTGCCAGCTCACTGAACACTGAAGCTTTCTTT. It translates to CASSLNTEAFF.

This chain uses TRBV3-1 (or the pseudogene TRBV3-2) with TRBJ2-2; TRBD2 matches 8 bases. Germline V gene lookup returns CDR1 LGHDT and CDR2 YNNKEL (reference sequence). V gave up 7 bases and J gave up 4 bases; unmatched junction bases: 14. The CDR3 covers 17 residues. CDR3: CASTPRGGGTSTGELFF. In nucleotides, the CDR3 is TGTGCCAGCACCCCCAGGGGCGGGGGGACGAGCACCGGGGAGCTGTTTTTT.

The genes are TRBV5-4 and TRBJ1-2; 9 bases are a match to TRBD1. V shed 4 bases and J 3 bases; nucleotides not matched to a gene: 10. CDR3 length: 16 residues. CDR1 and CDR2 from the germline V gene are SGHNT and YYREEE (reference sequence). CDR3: CASSIGTGFRDYGYTF. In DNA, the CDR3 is TGTGCCAGCAGCATCGGGACAGGGTTCAGAGACTATGGCTACACCTTC.

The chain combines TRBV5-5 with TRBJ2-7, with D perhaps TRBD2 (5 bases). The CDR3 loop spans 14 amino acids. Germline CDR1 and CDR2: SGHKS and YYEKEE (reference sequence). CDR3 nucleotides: TGTCCCAGCAGCCGAGAGACGCCGGGGTACGAGCAGTACGTC. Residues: CPSSRETPGYEQYV.

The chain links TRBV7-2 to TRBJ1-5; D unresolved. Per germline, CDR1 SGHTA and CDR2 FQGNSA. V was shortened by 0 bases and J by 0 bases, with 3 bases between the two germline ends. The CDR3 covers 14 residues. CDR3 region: CASSLATSNQPQHF. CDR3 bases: TGTGCCAGCAGCTTAGCCACTAGCAATCAGCCCCAGCATTTT.

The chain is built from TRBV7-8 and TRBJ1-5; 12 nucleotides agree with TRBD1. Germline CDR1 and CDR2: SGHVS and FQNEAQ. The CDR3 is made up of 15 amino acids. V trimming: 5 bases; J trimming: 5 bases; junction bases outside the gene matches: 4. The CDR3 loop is CASSPGTGGDQPQHF. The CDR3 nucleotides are TGTGCCAGCAGCCCCGGGACAGGGGGCGATCAGCCCCAGCATTTT.